Given below is one T cell receptor beta chain in context. Its cognate antigen is unknown. The sample comes from a study of T cell responses to AZD1222 COVID-19 vaccine. Study background: Second doses at about 4 or about 12 weeks were pooled. Study-wide results and caveats: Unmutated variant regions reportedly attract nearly half of all spike-specific TCRs. With two AZD1222 doses given, Spike-specific TCR breadth and depth both rose. In a largely white British group with more females than males, clonal diversity was possibly underestimated.

TCRdb keeps only in-frame clones here, not all; method: immunoSEQ multiplex PCR. The sample yields about 160,000 clones, about 88% seen once. The CDR3 covers 17 residues. CDR1 and CDR2 (germline): LGHNA, YSLEER. V dropped 2 bases and J dropped 3 bases, with 18 bases sitting between them. V usage is TRBV4-3 and J usage is TRBJ2-3; possibly TRBD2 for D (7 bases). The sequence came from an adult in good health. This material consisted of peripheral blood, taken on day 0 of AZD1222 vaccination. Written as DNA, the CDR3 is TGCGCCAGCAGCCAATCCCGGGGGGCTAGTGGAACAGATACGCAGTATTTT. It is translated as CASSQSRGASGTDTQYF.